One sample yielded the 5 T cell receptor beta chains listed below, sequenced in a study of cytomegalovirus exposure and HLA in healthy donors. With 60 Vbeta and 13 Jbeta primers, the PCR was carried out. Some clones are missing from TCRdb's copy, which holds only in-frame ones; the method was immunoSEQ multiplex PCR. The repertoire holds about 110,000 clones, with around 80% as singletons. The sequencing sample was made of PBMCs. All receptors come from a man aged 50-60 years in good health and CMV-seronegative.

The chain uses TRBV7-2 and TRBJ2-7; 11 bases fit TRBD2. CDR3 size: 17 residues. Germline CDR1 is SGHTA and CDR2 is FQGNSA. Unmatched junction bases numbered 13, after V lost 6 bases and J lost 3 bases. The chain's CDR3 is CASSLRGLAGGSYEQYF. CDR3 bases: TGTGCCAGCAGTTTGCGGGGGCTAGCGGGAGGAAGCTACGAGCAGTACTTC.

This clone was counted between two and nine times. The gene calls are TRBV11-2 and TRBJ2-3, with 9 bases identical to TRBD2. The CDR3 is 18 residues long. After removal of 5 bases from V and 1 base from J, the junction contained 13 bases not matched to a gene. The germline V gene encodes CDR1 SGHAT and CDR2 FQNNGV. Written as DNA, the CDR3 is TGTGCCAGCAGCCAATACCTAATGGCTAGCGGGGGCACAGATACGCAGTATTTT. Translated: CASSQYLMASGGTDTQYF. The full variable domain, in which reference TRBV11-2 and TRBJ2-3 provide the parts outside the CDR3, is EAGVAQSPRYKIIEKRQSVAFWCNPISGHATLYWYQQILGQGPKLLIQFQNNGVVDDSQLPKDRFSAERLKGVDSTLKIQPAKLEDSAVYLCASSQYLMASGGTDTQYFGPGTRLTVL.

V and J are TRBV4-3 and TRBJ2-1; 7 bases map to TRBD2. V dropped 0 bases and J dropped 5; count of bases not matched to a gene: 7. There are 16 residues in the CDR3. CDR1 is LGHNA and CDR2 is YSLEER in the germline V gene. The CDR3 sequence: CASSQDPAGAHNEQFF. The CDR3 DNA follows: TGCGCCAGCAGCCAAGATCCCGCGGGAGCTCACAATGAGCAGTTCTTC.

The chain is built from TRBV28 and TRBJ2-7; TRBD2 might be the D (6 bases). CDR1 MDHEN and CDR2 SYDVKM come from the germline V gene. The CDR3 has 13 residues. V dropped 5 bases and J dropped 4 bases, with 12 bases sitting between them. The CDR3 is CASSEGGRYEQYF. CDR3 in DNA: TGTGCCAGCAGTGAAGGAGGGAGATACGAGCAGTACTTC.

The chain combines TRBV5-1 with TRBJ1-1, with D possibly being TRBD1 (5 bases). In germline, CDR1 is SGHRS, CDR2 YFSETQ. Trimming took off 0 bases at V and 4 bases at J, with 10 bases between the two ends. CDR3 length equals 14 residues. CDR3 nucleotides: TGCGCCAGCAGCTTGGAAGGGGCGAGCACTGAAGCTTTCTTT. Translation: CASSLEGASTEAFF.